These T cell receptor beta chains were read from a single sample in a study of blood T cell repertoires in COVID-19. TCRdb keeps only in-frame clones here, not all; method: immunoSEQ multiplex PCR. In the table there are about 310,000 clones, about nine tenths of which are singletons. Sample: peripheral blood. The receptors here all came from a man aged 50 to 60 with active or convalescent COVID-19. The CDR3 runs from the conserved cysteine through the conserved F or W.

TRBV18	TRBJ2-5	CASSPRLAGFGETQYF
TRBV27	TRBJ2-3	CASLTLRGRGSDTQYF
TRBV28	TRBJ1-2	CASAEGTDYGYTF
TRBV6-5	TRBJ1-1	CASRLRGQGNTEAFF
TRBV7-2	TRBJ1-1	CASSKWRRGMNTEAFF
TRBV5-1	TRBJ1-1	CASSTVGGESEAFF
TRBV28	TRBJ2-7	CASLEGSDYEQYF
TRBV27	TRBJ1-1	CASSPYPPDRGLGTEAFF
TRBV28	TRBJ1-5	CASTIQGAVNQPQHF
TRBV30	TRBJ1-2	CAWSLTGGSYGYTF
TRBV7-2	TRBJ1-2	CASSLRGQGKIANYGYTF